The 17 T cell receptor beta chains presented below share a single source sample, sequenced in a study of blood T cell repertoires in COVID-19. TCRdb keeps only in-frame clones here, not all; method: immunoSEQ multiplex PCR. The sample shows 250,000 to 400,000 clones, about 91% of them seen only once. Sequenced input: peripheral blood. Source of these receptors: a woman in her 30s with COVID-19, enrolled during active disease.

This chain uses TRBV7-6 with TRBJ1-2, with 7 bases fitting TRBD1. The CDR3 has 16 residues. Trimming at V came to 5 bases and at J to 1 base, leaving 10 bases not matched to a gene. The germline V gene has CDR1 SGHVS and CDR2 FNYEAQ. This CDR3 is CASSARDRAINYGYTF. Written as DNA, the CDR3 is TGTGCCAGCAGCGCCCGGGACAGAGCCATTAACTATGGCTACACCTTC.

J is TRBJ1-1 and V is TRBV28; a possible D gene is TRBD1 (5 bases). The CDR3 runs to 15 residues. Germline V lookup: CDR1 MDHEN, CDR2 SYDVKM. V was trimmed by 7 bases and J by 5 bases, leaving 20 bases between them. For the CDR3, the DNA is TGTGCCAGCATGGATAGTGTGGGGCGAGGTACTGAAGCTTTCTTT. Its protein is CASMDSVGRGTEAFF.

The rearrangement joins TRBV6-1 to TRBJ1-1, with 7 nucleotides matching TRBD1. With V trimmed by 3 bases and J by 5 bases, 6 bases remained unmatched. The CDR3 runs to 14 residues. In germline, CDR1 is MNHNS, CDR2 SASEGT. The CDR3 DNA follows: TGTGCCAGCAGTGAGTGGACAGGAAGGACTGAAGCTTTCTTT. Its protein product is CASSEWTGRTEAFF.

The chain is built from TRBV5-8 and TRBJ1-4, with D unresolved. The germline CDR1 and CDR2 sequences are SGHTS and YDEGEE. This CDR3 contains 15 residues. Trimming took 4 bases from V and 8 from J, leaving 18 bases between them. The CDR3 sequence: CASSNAAEAAEKLFF. CDR3 in DNA: TGTGCCAGCAGCAACGCTGCGGAAGCAGCGGAAAAACTGTTTTTT.

This chain connects TRBV6-5 to TRBJ1-6; D might be TRBD1 (6 bases). CDR3 length: 16 amino acids. V was shortened by 0 bases and J by 10 bases, with 16 bases between the two germline ends. Germline V gene sequence: CDR1 MNHEY, CDR2 SVGAGI. The CDR3 DNA reads as TGTGCCAGCAGTTACTCTGGGGCAGCCAGGGGATCACCCCTCCACTTT. It specifies CASSYSGAARGSPLHF.

This chain links TRBV5-1 with TRBJ1-4, with 8 bases identical to TRBD1. This CDR3 has 14 residues. The V and J ends lost 4 bases and 3 bases, in that order; junction bases with no gene match: 2. Germline lookup yields CDR1 SGHRS and CDR2 YFSETQ. In DNA, the CDR3 is TGCGCCAGCAGCCAGGGGGCGGCTAATGAAAAACTGTTTTTT. The encoded protein is CASSQGAANEKLFF.

This rearrangement joins TRBV19 to TRBJ2-5; perhaps TRBD1 as D (6 bases). V was clipped by 5 bases and J by 5 bases, with 12 bases between them. Germline loops: CDR1 LNHDA, CDR2 SQIVND (reference sequence). The CDR3 length is 13 residues. CDR3 in DNA: TGTGCCAGTAGTCTTCGGACAGCCGAGACCCAGTACTTC. Its protein product is CASSLRTAETQYF.

This clone was seen only once. The chain carries TRBV19 and TRBJ2-1; 12 bases map to TRBD2. The ends lost 6 bases at V and 9 bases at J; junction bases unmatched: 9. The germline CDR1 and CDR2 sequences are LNHDA and SQIVND (reference sequence). The CDR3 has 15 residues. The CDR3, as DNA: TGTGCCAGTAGACCCCAGGCTAGCGGGGGGGCTGAGCAGTTCTTC. This sequence encodes CASRPQASGGAEQFF.

The chain has TRBV4-2 and TRBJ2-5; 7 bases match TRBD1. The CDR3 length is 18 residues. CDR1 is LGHNA and CDR2 is YNFKEQ in the germline V gene. The trim removed 1 base at V and 3 bases at J, leaving 14 bases unmatched. The CDR3 reads CASSQAYGWAGGEETQYF. DNA for the CDR3: TGTGCCAGCAGCCAAGCTTATGGGTGGGCAGGGGGAGAAGAGACCCAGTACTTC.

V gene TRBV7-9 combines with J gene TRBJ1-2; a weak D match, TRBD1 (5 bases). This CDR3 contains 13 residues. V was trimmed by 6 bases and J by 0 bases, leaving 8 bases between them. Germline V gives CDR1 SEHNR, CDR2 FQNEAQ (reference sequence). This CDR3 is CASRQDTNYGYTF. CDR3 nucleotide sequence: TGTGCCAGCAGGCAGGACACTAACTATGGCTACACCTTC.

V and J are TRBV24-1 and TRBJ2-1, with D tentatively TRBD1 (5 bases). The CDR3 has 14 amino acids. Trimming took 3 bases from V and 8 from J, leaving 13 bases between them. CDR1 KGHDR and CDR2 SFDVKD come from the germline V gene. DNA of the CDR3: TGTGCCACCAGTGATCAGGGATATTTGGATGAGCAGTTCTTC. It is translated as CATSDQGYLDEQFF.

The J gene is TRBJ1-4, the V gene TRBV13; no firm D call. There are 17 residues in the CDR3. CDR1 and CDR2 from the germline V gene are PRHDT and FYEKMQ (reference sequence). Trimming removed 0 bases from V and 0 bases from J, with 11 bases in between. The CDR3 here is CASSLGDMAATNEKLFF. The CDR3 coding sequence is TGTGCCAGCAGCTTAGGCGATATGGCGGCAACTAATGAAAAACTGTTTTTT.

This clone was found once. The J gene is TRBJ1-2, the V gene TRBV2; 7 positions agree with TRBD1. Germline lookup yields CDR1 SNHLY and CDR2 FYNNEI. Germline trimming cut 5 bases from V and 4 bases from J; bases unmatched to any gene: 4. The CDR3 contains 13 residues. CDR3 loop: CASSPGGGYGYTF. CDR3 in DNA: TGTGCCAGCAGTCCAGGGGGTGGCTATGGCTACACCTTC.

The chain combines TRBV4-1 with TRBJ2-5, with 9 bases identical to TRBD1. Germline V lookup: CDR1 MGHRA, CDR2 YSYEKL. Trimming removed 4 bases from V and 3 bases from J; junction bases left unmatched: 3. The CDR3 covers 14 residues. CDR3 nucleotide sequence: TGCGCCAGCAGCCTGGGACAGGGTAAAGAGACCCAGTACTTC. Translation: CASSLGQGKETQYF.

The CDR3 reads CASRETSTDTQYF. As DNA, the CDR3 is TGCGCCAGCAGAGAGACAAGCACAGATACGCAGTATTTT. The genes are TRBV10-2 and TRBJ2-3, with D uncertain. Germline CDR1 is WSHSY and CDR2 is SAAADI. The CDR3 consists of 13 residues. V gave up 6 bases and J gave up 0 bases, with 7 bases separating them.

The chain carries TRBV2 and TRBJ1-6; D is ambiguous. The CDR3 runs 15 residues. The V end was cut by 6 bases, the J end by 7 bases, with 16 bases between. Per germline, CDR1 SNHLY and CDR2 FYNNEI. The chain's CDR3 is CASRPTEVRNSPLHF. The CDR3, as DNA: TGTGCCAGCAGGCCCACGGAGGTCCGGAATTCACCCCTCCACTTT.

The chain has TRBV4-2 and TRBJ2-5, with TRBD2 identical over 7 bases. The CDR3 is 15 residues long. With 7 bases clipped from V and 2 bases from J, the junction kept 10 bases outside the gene matches. CDR1 is LGHNA and CDR2 is YNFKEQ in the germline V gene. DNA for the CDR3: TGTGCCAGCAAGATACGGGGGGAACTACAAGAGACCCAGTACTTC. Amino acid sequence: CASKIRGELQETQYF.